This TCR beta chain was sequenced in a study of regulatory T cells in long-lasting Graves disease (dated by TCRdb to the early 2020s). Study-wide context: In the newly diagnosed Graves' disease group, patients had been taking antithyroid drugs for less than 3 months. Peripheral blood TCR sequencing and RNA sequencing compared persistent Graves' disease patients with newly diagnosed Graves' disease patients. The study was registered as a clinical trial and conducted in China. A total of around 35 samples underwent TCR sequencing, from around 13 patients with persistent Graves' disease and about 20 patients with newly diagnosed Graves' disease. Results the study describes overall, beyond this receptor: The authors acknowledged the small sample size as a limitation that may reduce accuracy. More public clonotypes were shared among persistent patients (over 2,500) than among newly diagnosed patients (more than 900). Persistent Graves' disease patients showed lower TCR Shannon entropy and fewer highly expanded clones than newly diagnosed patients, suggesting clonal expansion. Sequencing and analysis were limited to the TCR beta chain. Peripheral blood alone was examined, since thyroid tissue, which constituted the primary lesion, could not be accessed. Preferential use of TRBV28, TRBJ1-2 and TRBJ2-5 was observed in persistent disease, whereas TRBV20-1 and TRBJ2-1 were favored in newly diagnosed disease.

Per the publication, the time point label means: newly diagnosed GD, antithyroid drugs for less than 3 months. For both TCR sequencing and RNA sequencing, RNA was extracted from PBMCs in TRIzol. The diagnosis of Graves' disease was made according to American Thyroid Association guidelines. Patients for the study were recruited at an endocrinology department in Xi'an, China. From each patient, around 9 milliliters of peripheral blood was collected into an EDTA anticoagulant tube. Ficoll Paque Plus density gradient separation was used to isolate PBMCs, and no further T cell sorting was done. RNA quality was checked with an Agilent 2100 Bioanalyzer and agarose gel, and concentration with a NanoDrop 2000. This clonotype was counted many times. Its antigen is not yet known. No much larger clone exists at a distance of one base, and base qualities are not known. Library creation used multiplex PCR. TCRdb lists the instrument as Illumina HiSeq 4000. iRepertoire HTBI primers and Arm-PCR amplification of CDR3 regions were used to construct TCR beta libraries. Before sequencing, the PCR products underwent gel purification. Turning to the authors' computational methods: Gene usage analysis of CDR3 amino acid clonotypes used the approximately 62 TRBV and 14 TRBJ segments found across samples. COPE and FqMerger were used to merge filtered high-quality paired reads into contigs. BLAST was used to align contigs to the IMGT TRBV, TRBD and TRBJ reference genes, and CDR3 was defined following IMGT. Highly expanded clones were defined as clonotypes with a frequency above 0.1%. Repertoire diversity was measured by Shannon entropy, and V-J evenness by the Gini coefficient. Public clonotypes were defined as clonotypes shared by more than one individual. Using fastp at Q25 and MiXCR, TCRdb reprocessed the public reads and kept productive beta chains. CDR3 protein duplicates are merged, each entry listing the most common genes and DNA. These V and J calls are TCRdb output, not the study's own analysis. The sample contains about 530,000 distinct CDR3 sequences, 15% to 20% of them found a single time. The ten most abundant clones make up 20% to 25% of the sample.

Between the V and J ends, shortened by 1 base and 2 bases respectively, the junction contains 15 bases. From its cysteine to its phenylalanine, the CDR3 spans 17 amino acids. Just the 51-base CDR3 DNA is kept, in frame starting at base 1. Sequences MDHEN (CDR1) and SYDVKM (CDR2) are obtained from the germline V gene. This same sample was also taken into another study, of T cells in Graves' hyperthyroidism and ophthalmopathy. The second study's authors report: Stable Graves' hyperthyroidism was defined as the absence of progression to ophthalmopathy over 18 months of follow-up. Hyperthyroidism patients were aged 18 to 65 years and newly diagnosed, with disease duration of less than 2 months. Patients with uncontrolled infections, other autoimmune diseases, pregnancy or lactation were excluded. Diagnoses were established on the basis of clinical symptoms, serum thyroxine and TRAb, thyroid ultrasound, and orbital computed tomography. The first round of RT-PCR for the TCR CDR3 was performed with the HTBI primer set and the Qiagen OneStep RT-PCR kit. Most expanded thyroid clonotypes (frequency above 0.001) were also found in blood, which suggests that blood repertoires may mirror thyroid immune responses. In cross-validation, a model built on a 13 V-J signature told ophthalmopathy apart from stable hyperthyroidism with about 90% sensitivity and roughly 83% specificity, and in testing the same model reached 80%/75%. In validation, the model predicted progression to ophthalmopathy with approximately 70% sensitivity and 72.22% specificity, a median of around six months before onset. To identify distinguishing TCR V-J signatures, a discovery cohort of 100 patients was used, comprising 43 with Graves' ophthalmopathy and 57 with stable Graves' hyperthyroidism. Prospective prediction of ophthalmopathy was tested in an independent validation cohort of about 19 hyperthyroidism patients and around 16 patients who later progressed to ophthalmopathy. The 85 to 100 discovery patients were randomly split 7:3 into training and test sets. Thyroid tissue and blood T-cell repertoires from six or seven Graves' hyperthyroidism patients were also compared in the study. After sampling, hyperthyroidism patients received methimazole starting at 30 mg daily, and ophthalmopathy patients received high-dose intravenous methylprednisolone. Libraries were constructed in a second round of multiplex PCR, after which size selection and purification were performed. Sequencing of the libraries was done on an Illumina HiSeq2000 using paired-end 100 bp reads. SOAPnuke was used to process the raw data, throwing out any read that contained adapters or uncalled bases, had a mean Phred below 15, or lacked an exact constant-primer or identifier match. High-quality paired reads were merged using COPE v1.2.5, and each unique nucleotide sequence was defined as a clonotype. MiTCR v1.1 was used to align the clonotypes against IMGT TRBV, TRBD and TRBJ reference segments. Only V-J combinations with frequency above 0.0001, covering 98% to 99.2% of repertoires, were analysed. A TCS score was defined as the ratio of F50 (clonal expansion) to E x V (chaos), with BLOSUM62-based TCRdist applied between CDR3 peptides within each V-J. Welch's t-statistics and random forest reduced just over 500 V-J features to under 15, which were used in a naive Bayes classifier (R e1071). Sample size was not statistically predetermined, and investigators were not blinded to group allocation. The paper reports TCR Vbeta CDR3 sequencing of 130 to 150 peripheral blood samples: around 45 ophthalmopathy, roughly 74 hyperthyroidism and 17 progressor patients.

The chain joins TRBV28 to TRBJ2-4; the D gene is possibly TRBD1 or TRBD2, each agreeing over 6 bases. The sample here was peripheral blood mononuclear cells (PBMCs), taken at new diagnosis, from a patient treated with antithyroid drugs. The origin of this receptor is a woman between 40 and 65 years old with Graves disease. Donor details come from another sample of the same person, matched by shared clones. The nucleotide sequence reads TGTGCCAGCAGTTTATCAGGGGAGGAGGGATCCAAAAACATTCAGTACTTC. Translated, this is CASSLSGEEGSKNIQYF.